This T cell receptor beta chain appears in the sequencing data of a study of technical replicates of blood from a few donors. Sequenced by immunoSEQ multiplex PCR; TCRdb stores in-frame clones only, minus some. The sample has tens of thousands of clones, about 93% seen once; the top ten hold 0.39%. J gave up 1 base and V 1 base, and 1 base lay outside the gene matches. Germline CDR1 and CDR2: SGHNT and YYREEE (reference sequence). CDR3 length equals 15 residues. This clone was seen a single time. The chain is built from TRBV5-4 and TRBJ2-3; the match to TRBD2 covers 9 bases. The source is a human donor in good health. Sequencing was done on a sample of T cells isolated from PBMCs. The CDR3 DNA sequence: TGTGCCAGCAGCTTGAGGACTAGCGGCACAGATACGCAGTATTTT. This encodes CASSLRTSGTDTQYF.